Below, 14 T cell receptor beta chains from the same sample are listed, as sequenced in a study of blood T cell repertoires in COVID-19. Sequencing was performed with immunoSEQ multiplex PCR; in TCRdb, only in-frame clones are kept and a portion is missing. The table includes approximately 210,000 clones, about 89% detected once. Sequenced sample: peripheral blood. These receptors were taken from a woman aged 40 to 50 with acute or convalescent COVID-19.

This CDR3 reads CASSHRTANYGYTF. The CDR3 DNA is TGTGCCAGCAGCCACCGCACGGCTAACTATGGCTACACCTTC. This rearrangement joins TRBV11-2 to TRBJ1-2; D is undetermined. The CDR3 consists of 14 residues. Trimming shortened V by 5 bases and J by 0 bases, and 10 bases separated the two germline ends. Per germline, CDR1 SGHAT and CDR2 FQNNGV.

The rearrangement joins TRBV5-1 to TRBJ2-3; 7 bases agree with TRBD2. This CDR3 is 16 amino acids long. Trimming at V came to 7 bases and at J to 0 bases, leaving 11 bases not matched to a gene. Germline V gene lookup returns CDR1 SGHRS and CDR2 YFSETQ. CDR3 amino acids: CASAPLGGKSTDTQYF. The DNA for the CDR3 is TGCGCCAGCGCCCCTCTCGGGGGGAAAAGCACAGATACGCAGTATTTT.

This clone came up once. The gene calls are TRBV5-5 and TRBJ1-2; weak D call: TRBD1 (6 bases). The CDR3 has 14 amino acids. V was shortened by 4 bases and J by 4 bases, with 14 bases between the two germline ends. CDR1 and CDR2 from the germline V gene are SGHKS and YYEKEE (reference sequence). The CDR3 bases are TGTGCCAGCAGCCTCGGGACACCTGTCTATGGCTACACCTTC. This codes for CASSLGTPVYGYTF.

V is TRBV5-8 and J is TRBJ2-7, with 11 bases identical to TRBD1. Germline V gives CDR1 SGHTS, CDR2 YDEGEE. This CDR3 has 14 amino acids. V was pared by 4 bases and J by 4 bases, with 4 bases of the junction left unmatched. Here the CDR3 reads CASSPGQGAYEQYV. CDR3 nucleotide sequence: TGTGCCAGCAGCCCAGGACAGGGGGCTTACGAGCAGTACGTC.

The rearrangement joins TRBV12-5 to TRBJ1-4; 9 bases agree with TRBD1. The CDR3 consists of 18 residues. J lost 11 bases, V lost 6 bases, and 22 bases had no gene match. CDR1 LGHNT and CDR2 FRNRAP come from the germline V gene. CDR3 sequence (DNA): TGTGCTAGTGGGTCACGTCATTACCCGGGACAGGGTATTTGGAAACTGTTTTTT. Amino acids: CASGSRHYPGQGIWKLFF.

This chain joins TRBV25-1 and TRBJ2-5; possibly TRBD1 for D (6 bases). The CDR3 consists of 15 residues. Trimming removed 4 bases at V and 5 bases at J, with 17 bases between. The V gene's germline CDR1 is MGHDK and CDR2 SYGVNS. The CDR3 loop reads CASSATNRAGETQYF. Written as DNA, the CDR3 is TGTGCCAGCAGTGCCACCAACAGGGCAGGGGAGACCCAGTACTTC.

V is TRBV7-8 and J is TRBJ1-2, with unresolved D. V lost 1 base and J lost 2, with 11 bases in between. Per the germline V gene, CDR1 is SGHVS and CDR2 is FQNEAQ. The CDR3 is 15 amino acids. Here the CDR3 DNA reads TGTGCCAGCAGCTTAGAGTTGGGAGCGAACTATGGCTACACCTTC. This codes for CASSLELGANYGYTF.

The chain links TRBV3-1 (or the pseudogene TRBV3-2) to TRBJ1-3; possible D gene TRBD1, 5 bases. Per the germline V gene, CDR1 is LGHDT and CDR2 is YNNKEL (reference sequence). The CDR3 sequence is 15 residues long. Trimming removed 4 bases at V and 0 bases at J, with 10 bases between. CDR3 residues: CASSRTGVSGNTIYF. CDR3 bases: TGTGCCAGCAGCCGAACAGGTGTCTCTGGAAACACCATATATTTT.

The chain couples TRBV19 to TRBJ1-1, with D perhaps matching TRBD1 (6 bases). Germline V gene sequence: CDR1 LNHDA, CDR2 SQIVND (reference sequence). Trimming took 7 bases from V and 1 from J, leaving 13 bases between them. This CDR3 region has 14 residues. CDR3 region: CASNPGHPNTEAFF. CDR3 in DNA: TGTGCCAGTAACCCGGGACACCCGAACACTGAAGCTTTCTTT.

The chain uses TRBV6-6 and TRBJ1-1; 9 bases are a match to TRBD1. The CDR3 has 16 residues. Germline trimming cut 6 bases from V and 5 bases from J; bases unmatched to any gene: 13. Looked up from germline, CDR1 is MNHNY and CDR2 is SVGAGI (reference sequence). The CDR3 DNA sequence: TGTGCCAGCAGCTTCGGGACAGGGAGCAGGGAGACTGAAGCTTTCTTT. It is translated as CASSFGTGSRETEAFF.

J is TRBJ2-1 and V is TRBV6-4; D call uncertain. Trimming stripped 4 bases from V and 1 base from J, with 14 bases between. This CDR3 has 16 amino acids. CDR1 is MRHNA, CDR2 SNTAGT, per germline. The CDR3 loop is CASSVLESNSYNEQFF. In DNA form, the CDR3 reads TGTGCCAGCAGTGTATTAGAGAGCAATTCCTACAATGAGCAGTTCTTC.

The genes are TRBV2 and TRBJ1-1; TRBD1 matches at 7 bases. The CDR3 runs 14 residues. Germline V gene lookup returns CDR1 SNHLY and CDR2 FYNNEI. J lost 0 bases, V lost 4 bases, and 2 bases had no gene match. The CDR3 DNA reads as TGTGCCAGCAGTGCGGGACAGTTGAACACTGAAGCTTTCTTT. It translates to CASSAGQLNTEAFF.

With regard to this clone: This same CDR3 is encoded by further DNA sequences in the sample. The chain joins TRBV18 to TRBJ1-1; 8 nucleotides align to TRBD1. CDR3 size: 14 residues. After removal of 3 bases from V and 5 bases from J, the junction contained 5 bases not matched to a gene. Germline V gives CDR1 KGHSH, CDR2 LQKENI. CDR3 region: CASSPGTGGTEAFF. In DNA, the CDR3 is TGTGCCAGCTCACCTGGGACAGGAGGAACTGAAGCTTTCTTT.

This clone was counted once. The chain links TRBV10-3 to TRBJ2-6; D possibly corresponds to TRBD1 (5 bases). Per germline, CDR1 ENHRY and CDR2 SYGVKD. The CDR3 sequence is 16 residues long. V dropped 5 bases and J dropped 5 bases, with 16 bases sitting between them. CDR3: CAISTPYEDRANVLTF. In DNA, the CDR3 is TGTGCCATCAGTACCCCCTACGAGGACAGGGCCAACGTCCTGACTTTC.